This T cell receptor beta chain was sequenced for a study of STAT5B mutations in CD4+ large granular lymphocyte leukemia. Study context: The CDR3 'QG' motif was associated with a particular HLA allele among healthy donors. Study-level findings and limits: Main leukemic clonotypes were patient-specific, but roughly 25% appeared at low frequency elsewhere. TRBV06-family usage was enriched in top patient clones (8/27) versus controls (2/35).

As to this clone: Its antigen is still unknown.

Using immunoSEQ multiplex PCR, the repertoire was profiled, and TCRdb retains in-frame clones only, with some absent. This table has some 30,000 clones, approximately 72% appearing once. This CDR3 has 14 amino acids. The germline V and J ends were trimmed by 5 bases and 7 bases, with 14 bases remaining between them. CDR1 is KGHSH, CDR2 LQKENI, per germline. The sequence was obtained from a human donor in good health. The chain couples TRBV18 to TRBJ2-2, with D possibly called TRBD1 or TRBD2 (5 bases each). The sequencing input was CD4+ T cells from blood buffy coats. This chain's CDR3 is CASSLRGTDGELFF. CDR3 coding DNA: TGTGCCAGCTCATTGAGGGGAACTGACGGGGAGCTGTTTTTT.